A selection of T cell receptor beta chains follows, all from one sample in a study of spatial heterogeneity in lung cancer. TCRdb re-analysed the 5' RACE reads in MiXCR, keeping a single row per CDR3 protein. Of some 55,000 distinct CDR3 sequences in the sample, about 6.3% were seen once. Sequencing was performed on PBMCs, taken at surgery. These receptors were collected from a female donor with early-stage non-small cell lung cancer. The CDR3 runs from the conserved cysteine through the conserved F or W. The D gene is left open where the match is weak. Expanded clones get a size class; other rows say once, few or many, or leave the size out.

j_call,d_call,clone_size,v_call,cdr3_aa,cdr3_nt
TRBJ2-7,NA,many,TRBV7-9,CASSSKQGTFGEQYF,TGTGCCAGCAGCTCTAAGCAAGGGACCTTTGGCGAGCAGTACTTC
TRBJ2-7,NA,many,TRBV5-1,CASSLSRSAYEQYF,TGCGCCAGCAGCTTGTCCCGGTCCGCCTACGAGCAGTACTTC
TRBJ1-5,NA,few,TRBV29-1,CSVSGATNQPQHF,TGCAGCGTCTCGGGGGCAACCAATCAGCCCCAGCATTTT
TRBJ1-5,NA,NA,TRBV7-9,CASSQGPGLLDQPQHF,TGTGCCAGCAGCCAGGGACCCGGATTGTTGGATCAGCCCCAGCATTTT
TRBJ2-3,TRBD1,many,TRBV14,CASSRTGGAGDTQYF,TGTGCCAGCAGCCGGACAGGGGGCGCGGGAGATACGCAGTATTTT
TRBJ1-1,NA,many,TRBV14,CASSQDARTKAFF,TGTGCCAGCAGCCAAGATGCAAGGACAAAAGCTTTCTTT
TRBJ2-1,TRBD2,few,TRBV2,CASSERLAGGNEQFF,TGTGCCAGCAGTGAACGGCTAGCGGGAGGCAACGAGCAGTTCTTC
TRBJ1-2,NA,many,TRBV12-3/TRBV12-4,CASSPTDSYGYTF,TGTGCCAGCAGTCCCACCGACAGCTATGGCTACACCTTC
TRBJ1-2,NA,many,TRBV7-9,CASSFDGGYTF,TGTGCCAGCAGCTTTGATGGGGGCTACACCTTC
TRBJ2-6,NA,many,TRBV28,CASSQVSGANVLTF,TGTGCCAGCAGCCAAGTATCTGGGGCCAACGTCCTGACTTTC
TRBJ2-2,NA,few,TRBV27,CATQRFTGELFF,TGTGCCACCCAGAGGTTCACCGGGGAGCTGTTTTTT
TRBJ2-3,NA,many,TRBV7-2,CASSLRGGVWGDTQYF,TGTGCCAGCAGCTTACGAGGCGGGGTTTGGGGTGATACGCAGTATTTT
TRBJ2-1,NA,NA,TRBV7-7,CASSLTVGTTYNEQFF,TGTGCTAGCAGCTTGACAGTGGGGACAACCTACAATGAGCAGTTCTTC
TRBJ2-7,TRBD2,many,TRBV7-8,CASSSGTSSYEQYF,TGTGCCAGCAGTTCCGGGACTAGCTCCTACGAGCAGTACTTC
TRBJ1-2,NA,few,TRBV5-1,CASSLEPTSYGYTF,TGCGCCAGCAGCTTGGAACCAACCTCCTATGGCTACACCTTC
TRBJ2-5,NA,NA,TRBV21-1,CASSIWYGQYF,TGTGCCAGCAGCATTTGGTACGGCCAGTACTTC
TRBJ1-6,NA,many,TRBV14,CASSQGGVKPLHF,TGTGCCAGCAGCCAAGGAGGGGTTAAACCCCTCCACTTT
TRBJ2-2,NA,many,TRBV2,CATSSNRGGTGELFF,TGTGCCACCTCATCGAACAGGGGAGGGACCGGGGAGCTGTTTTTT
TRBJ2-2,TRBD1,many,TRBV28,CASSRQGVGTGELFF,TGTGCCAGCAGCCGACAGGGGGTAGGAACCGGGGAGCTGTTTTTT
TRBJ1-1,NA,many,TRBV12-3/TRBV12-4,CASSLEAYTEAFF,TGTGCCAGCAGTTTAGAAGCATACACTGAAGCTTTCTTT
TRBJ2-3,TRBD2,NA,TRBV4-1,CASSQDWASGASSTDTQYF,TGCGCCAGCAGCCAAGATTGGGCTAGCGGGGCCTCTAGCACAGATACGCAGTATTTT
TRBJ2-7,TRBD1,NA,TRBV20-1,CSAPDRGDEQYF,TGCAGTGCACCTGACAGGGGGGACGAGCAGTACTTC
TRBJ1-1,TRBD1,many,TRBV12-3/TRBV12-4,CASRSTGGNTEAFF,TGTGCCAGCAGGTCCACAGGGGGCAACACTGAAGCTTTCTTT
TRBJ1-2,NA,many,TRBV21-1,CASSKGQGARYGYTF,TGTGCCAGCAGCAAAGGGCAGGGGGCGCGATATGGCTACACCTTC
TRBJ2-6,TRBD1,many,TRBV28,CASSPPDREGNVLTF,TGTGCCAGCAGTCCTCCGGACAGGGAAGGCAACGTCCTGACTTTC
TRBJ1-2,TRBD1,few,TRBV28,CASSLLEDRVGYGYTF,TGTGCCAGCAGTTTGTTAGAAGACAGGGTCGGCTATGGCTACACCTTC
TRBJ2-3,TRBD1,NA,TRBV29-1,CSVRGQGGTDTQYF,TGCAGCGTCCGAGGACAGGGGGGCACAGATACGCAGTATTTT
TRBJ1-4,NA,NA,TRBV2,CASSANGGTIATNEKLFF,TGTGCCAGCAGTGCCAACGGGGGAACCATAGCAACTAATGAAAAACTGTTTTTT
TRBJ2-2,NA,few,TRBV5-4,CASSLTALTGELFF,TGTGCCAGCAGCTTAACTGCTCTCACCGGGGAGCTGTTTTTT
TRBJ1-1,NA,medium-sized,TRBV12-3/TRBV12-4,CASSLVGEGTEAFF,TGTGCCAGCAGTTTAGTGGGGGAAGGGACTGAAGCTTTCTTT
TRBJ2-2,NA,few,TRBV2,CASRYAGELFF,TGTGCCAGCAGATACGCCGGGGAGCTGTTTTTT